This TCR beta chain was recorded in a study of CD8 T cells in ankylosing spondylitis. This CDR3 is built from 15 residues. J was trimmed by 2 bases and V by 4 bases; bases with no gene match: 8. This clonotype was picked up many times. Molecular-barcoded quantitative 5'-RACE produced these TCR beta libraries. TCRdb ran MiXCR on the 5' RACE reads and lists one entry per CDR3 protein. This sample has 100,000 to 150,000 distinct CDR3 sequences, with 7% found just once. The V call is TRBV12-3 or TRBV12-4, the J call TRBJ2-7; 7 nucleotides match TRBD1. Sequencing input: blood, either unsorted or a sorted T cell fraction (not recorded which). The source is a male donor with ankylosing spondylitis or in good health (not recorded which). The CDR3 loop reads CASSSGNRGTYEQYF. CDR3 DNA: TGTGCCAGCAGTTCGGGGAACAGGGGCACCTACGAGCAGTACTTC.